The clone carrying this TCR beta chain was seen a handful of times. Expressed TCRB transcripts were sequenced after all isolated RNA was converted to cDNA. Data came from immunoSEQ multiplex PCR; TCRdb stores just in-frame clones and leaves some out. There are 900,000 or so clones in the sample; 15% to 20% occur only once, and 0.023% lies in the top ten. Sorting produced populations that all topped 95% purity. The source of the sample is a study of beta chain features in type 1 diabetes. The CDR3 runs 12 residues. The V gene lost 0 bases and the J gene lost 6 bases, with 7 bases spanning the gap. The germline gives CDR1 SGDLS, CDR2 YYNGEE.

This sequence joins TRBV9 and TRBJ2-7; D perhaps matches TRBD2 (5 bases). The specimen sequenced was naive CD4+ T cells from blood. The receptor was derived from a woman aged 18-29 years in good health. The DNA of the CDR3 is TGTGCCAGCAGCGTAGCCGCGGGCGAGCAGTACTTC. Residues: CASSVAAGEQYF.